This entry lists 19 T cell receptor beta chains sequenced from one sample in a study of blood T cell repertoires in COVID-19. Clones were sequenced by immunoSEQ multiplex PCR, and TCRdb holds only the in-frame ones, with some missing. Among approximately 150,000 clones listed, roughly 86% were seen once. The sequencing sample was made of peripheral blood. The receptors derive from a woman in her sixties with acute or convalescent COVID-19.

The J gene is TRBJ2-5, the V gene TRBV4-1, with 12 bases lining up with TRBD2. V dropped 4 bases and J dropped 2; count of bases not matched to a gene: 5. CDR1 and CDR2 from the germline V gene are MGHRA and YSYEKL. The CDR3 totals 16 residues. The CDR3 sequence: CASSRTSGDVQETQYF. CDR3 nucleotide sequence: TGCGCCAGCAGCCGGACTAGCGGGGACGTTCAAGAGACCCAGTACTTC.

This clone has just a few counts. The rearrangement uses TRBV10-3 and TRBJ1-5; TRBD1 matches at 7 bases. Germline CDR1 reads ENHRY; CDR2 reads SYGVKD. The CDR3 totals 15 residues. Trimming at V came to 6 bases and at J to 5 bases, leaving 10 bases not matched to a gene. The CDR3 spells CAISPGQALDQPQHF. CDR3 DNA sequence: TGTGCCATCAGCCCTGGACAGGCTTTAGATCAGCCCCAGCATTTT.

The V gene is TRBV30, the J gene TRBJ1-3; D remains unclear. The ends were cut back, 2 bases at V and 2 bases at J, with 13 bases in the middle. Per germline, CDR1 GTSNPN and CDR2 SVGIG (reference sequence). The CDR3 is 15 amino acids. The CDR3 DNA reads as TGTGCCTGGAGTAGGAGACGGCTCACTGGAAACACCATATATTTT. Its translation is CAWSRRRLTGNTIYF.

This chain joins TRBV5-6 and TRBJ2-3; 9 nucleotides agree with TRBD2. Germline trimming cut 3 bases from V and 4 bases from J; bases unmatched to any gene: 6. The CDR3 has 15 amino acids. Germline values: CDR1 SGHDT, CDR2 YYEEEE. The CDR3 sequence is CASSWKGGGADTQYF. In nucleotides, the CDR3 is TGTGCCAGCAGCTGGAAGGGCGGGGGGGCAGATACGCAGTATTTT.

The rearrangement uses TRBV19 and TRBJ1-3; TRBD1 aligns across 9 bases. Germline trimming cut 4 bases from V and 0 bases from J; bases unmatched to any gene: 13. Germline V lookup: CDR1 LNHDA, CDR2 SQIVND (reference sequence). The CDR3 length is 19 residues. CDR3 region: CASSKRTGANRFSGNTIYF. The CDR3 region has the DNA TGTGCCAGTAGTAAGAGGACAGGGGCAAACCGATTCTCTGGAAACACCATATATTTT.

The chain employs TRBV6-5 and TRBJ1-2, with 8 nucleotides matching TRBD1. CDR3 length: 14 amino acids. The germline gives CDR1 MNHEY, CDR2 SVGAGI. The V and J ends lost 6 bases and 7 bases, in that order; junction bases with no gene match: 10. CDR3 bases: TGTGCCAGCAGGACGGACAGGGTCGTTTCTGGCTACACCTTC. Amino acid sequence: CASRTDRVVSGYTF.

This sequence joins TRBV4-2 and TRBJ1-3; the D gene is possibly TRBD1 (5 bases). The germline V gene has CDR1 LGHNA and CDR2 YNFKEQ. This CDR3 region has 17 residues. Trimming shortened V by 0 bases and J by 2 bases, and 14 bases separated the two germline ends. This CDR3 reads CASSQDPGGKAGNTIYF. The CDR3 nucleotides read TGTGCCAGCAGCCAAGACCCGGGGGGAAAGGCTGGAAACACCATATATTTT.

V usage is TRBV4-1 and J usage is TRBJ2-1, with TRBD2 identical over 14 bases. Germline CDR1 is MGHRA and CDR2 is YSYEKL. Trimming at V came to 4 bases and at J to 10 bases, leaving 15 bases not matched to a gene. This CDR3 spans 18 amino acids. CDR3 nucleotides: TGCGCCAGCAGCCCCGCCGGACAAGGGACTAGCGGGGGCAGGGAGCAGTTCTTC. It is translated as CASSPAGQGTSGGREQFF.

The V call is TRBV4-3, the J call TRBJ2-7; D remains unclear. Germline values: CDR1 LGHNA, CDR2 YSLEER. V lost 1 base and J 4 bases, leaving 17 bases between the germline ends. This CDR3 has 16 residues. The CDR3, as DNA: TGCGCCAGCAGCCAAGCCCTCCGACTGGATTTTTACGAGCAGTACTTC. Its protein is CASSQALRLDFYEQYF.

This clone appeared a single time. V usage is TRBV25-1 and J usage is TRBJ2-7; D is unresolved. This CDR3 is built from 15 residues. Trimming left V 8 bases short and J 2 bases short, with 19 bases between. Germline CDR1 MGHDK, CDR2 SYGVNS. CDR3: CASPEPGFKTYEQYF. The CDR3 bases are TGTGCCAGCCCCGAGCCCGGTTTTAAAACCTACGAGCAGTACTTC.

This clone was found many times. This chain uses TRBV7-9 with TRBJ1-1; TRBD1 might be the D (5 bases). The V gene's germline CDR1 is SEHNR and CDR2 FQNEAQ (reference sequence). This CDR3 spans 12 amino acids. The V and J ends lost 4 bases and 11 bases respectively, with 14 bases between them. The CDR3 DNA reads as TGTGCCAGCAGCTCGCAATGGGAGGGGGCTTTCTTT. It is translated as CASSSQWEGAFF.

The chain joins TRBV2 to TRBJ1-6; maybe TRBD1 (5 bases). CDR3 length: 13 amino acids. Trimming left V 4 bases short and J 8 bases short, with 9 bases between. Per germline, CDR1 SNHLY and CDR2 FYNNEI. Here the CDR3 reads CASSVGQDSPLHF. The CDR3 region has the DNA TGTGCCAGCAGTGTGGGGCAGGATTCACCCCTCCACTTT. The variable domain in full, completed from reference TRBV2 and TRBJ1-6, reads EPEVTQTPSHQVTQMGQEVILRCVPISNHLYFYWYRQILGQKVEFLVSFYNNEISEKSEIFDDQFSVERPDGSNFTLKIRSTKLEDSAMYFCASSVGQDSPLHFGNGTRLTVT.

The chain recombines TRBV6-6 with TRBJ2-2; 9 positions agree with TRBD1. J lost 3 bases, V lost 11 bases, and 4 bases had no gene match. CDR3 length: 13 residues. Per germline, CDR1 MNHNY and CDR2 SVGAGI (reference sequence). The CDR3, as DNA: TGTGCCGGAGGGACAGGGTACACCGGGGAGCTGTTTTTT. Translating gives CAGGTGYTGELFF.

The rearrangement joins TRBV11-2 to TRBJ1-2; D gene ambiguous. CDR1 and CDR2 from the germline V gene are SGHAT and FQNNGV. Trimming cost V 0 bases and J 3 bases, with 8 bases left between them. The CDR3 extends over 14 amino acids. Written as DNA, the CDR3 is TGTGCCAGCAGCTTAGATAGCGCCTACTATGGCTACACCTTC. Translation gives CASSLDSAYYGYTF.

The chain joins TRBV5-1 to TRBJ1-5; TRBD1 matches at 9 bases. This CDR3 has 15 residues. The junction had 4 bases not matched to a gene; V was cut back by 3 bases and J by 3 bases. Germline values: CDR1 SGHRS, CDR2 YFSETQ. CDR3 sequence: CASSSGTGLNQPQHF. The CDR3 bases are TGCGCCAGCAGCTCCGGGACAGGGCTCAATCAGCCCCAGCATTTT.

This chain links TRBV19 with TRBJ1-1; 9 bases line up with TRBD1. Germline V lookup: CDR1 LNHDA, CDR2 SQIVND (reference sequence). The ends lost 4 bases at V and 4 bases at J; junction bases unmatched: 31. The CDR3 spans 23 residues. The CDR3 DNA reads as TGTGCCAGTAGTACCTCCGGGACAGGGTTCGGACATTCCGACAGGGCGCTCGTCACTGAAGCTTTCTTT. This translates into CASSTSGTGFGHSDRALVTEAFF.

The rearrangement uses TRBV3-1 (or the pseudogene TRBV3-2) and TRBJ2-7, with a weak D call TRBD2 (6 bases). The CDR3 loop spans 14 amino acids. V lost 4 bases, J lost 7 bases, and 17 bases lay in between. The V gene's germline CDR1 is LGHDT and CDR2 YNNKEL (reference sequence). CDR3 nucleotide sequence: TGTGCCAGCAGCCGGGACTCCATCGGGGGAGAGCAGTACTTC. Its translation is CASSRDSIGGEQYF.

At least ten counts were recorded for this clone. CDR3 coding DNA: TGTGCCAGCCGCTATATGGGGGCCCACGAGCAGTACTTC. Its protein product is CASRYMGAHEQYF. The chain employs TRBV27 and TRBJ2-7, with D possibly being TRBD1 (6 bases). CDR3 size: 13 residues. The V and J ends lost 8 bases and 5 bases respectively, with 16 bases between them. Germline V CDR1 and CDR2: MNHEY, SMNVEV (reference sequence).

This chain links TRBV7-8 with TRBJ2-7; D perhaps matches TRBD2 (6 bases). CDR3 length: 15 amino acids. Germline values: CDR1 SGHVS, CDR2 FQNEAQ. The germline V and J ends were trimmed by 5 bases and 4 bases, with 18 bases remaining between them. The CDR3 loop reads CASSPGGPELYEQYF. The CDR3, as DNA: TGTGCCAGCAGCCCCGGGGGTCCCGAGCTGTACGAGCAGTACTTC.